This paragraph covers one T cell receptor (beta chain) sequence. The sample is drawn from a study of cytotoxic CD8 clonotypes in ibrutinib-treated CLL. This CDR3 comprises 13 residues. After removal of 5 bases from V and 7 bases from J, the junction contained 4 bases not matched to a gene. The germline CDR1 and CDR2 sequences are MNHEY and SMNVEV (reference sequence). Sequencing used immunoSEQ multiplex PCR; TCRdb keeps in-frame clones, though not all of them. The sample includes 150,000 to 200,000 clones, approximately 90% of them seen just once. The sequence derives from a human donor with chronic lymphocytic leukemia. Here the sequenced sample was PBMCs, taken at disease progression, from a patient treated with ibrutinib. The rearrangement uses TRBV27 and TRBJ1-4, with 7 bases fitting TRBD1. Here the CDR3 reads CASSMQGGEKLFF. CDR3 sequence (DNA): TGTGCCAGCAGTATGCAGGGGGGTGAAAAACTGTTTTTT. Filled out from reference TRBV27 and TRBJ1-4, the complete variable domain reads EAQVTQNPRYLITVTGKKLTVTCSQNMNHEYMSWYRQDPGLGLRQIYYSMNVEVTDKGDVPEGYKVSRKEKRNFPLILESPSPNQTSLYFCASSMQGGEKLFFGSGTQLSVL.